The 24 T cell receptor beta chains below come from one sample, sequenced in a study of blood T cell repertoires in COVID-19. Repertoires were generated with immunoSEQ multiplex PCR, while TCRdb's copy carries only in-frame clones and drops some. This table holds 60,000 to 80,000 clones, roughly 83% found once. The sample consisted of peripheral blood. The receptors stem from a man aged 45 to 65 with active COVID-19.

V and J are TRBV6-5 and TRBJ2-1; TRBD2 matches 8 bases. Germline CDR1 is MNHEY and CDR2 is SVGAGI. After removal of 0 bases from V and 3 bases from J, the junction contained 4 bases not matched to a gene. The CDR3 runs to 16 residues. CDR3 protein: CASSYSGRALYNEQFF. For the CDR3, the DNA is TGTGCCAGCAGTTACTCCGGGAGGGCCCTCTACAATGAGCAGTTCTTC.

V usage is TRBV10-3 and J usage is TRBJ2-1; D is undetermined. CDR1 ENHRY and CDR2 SYGVKD come from the germline V gene. This CDR3 is built from 16 residues. V was trimmed by 6 bases and J by 0 bases, leaving 15 bases between them. The DNA for the CDR3 is TGTGCCATCAGCCCCAGAGCGCATTCCTCCTACAATGAGCAGTTCTTC. Its translation is CAISPRAHSSYNEQFF.

The count of this clone is one. The V and J genes are TRBV3-1 (or the pseudogene TRBV3-2) and TRBJ2-5; the match to TRBD1 covers 8 bases. After removal of 5 bases from V and 3 bases from J, the junction contained 5 bases not matched to a gene. This CDR3 spans 14 amino acids. Looked up from germline, CDR1 is LGHDT and CDR2 is YNNKEL (reference sequence). Here the CDR3 reads CASSIPGQEETQYF. Here the CDR3 DNA reads TGTGCCAGCAGCATCCCGGGACAGGAAGAGACCCAGTACTTC.

In this sample, this clone turned up a few times. J is TRBJ2-7 and V is TRBV4-2, with D hard to call. Germline CDR1 LGHNA, CDR2 YNFKEQ. This CDR3 comprises 13 residues. V was clipped by 6 bases and J by 3 bases, with 12 bases between them. The CDR3: CASSSQVGYEQYF. Written as DNA, the CDR3 is TGTGCCAGCAGTTCCCAGGTCGGCTACGAGCAGTACTTC.

The chain uses TRBV6-1 and TRBJ2-7; 12 bases fit TRBD1. The CDR3 is 16 amino acids. V lost 3 bases and J lost 3; bases outside the gene matches: 6. The germline V gene has CDR1 MNHNS and CDR2 SASEGT. CDR3 sequence reads: CASSDVRDRGLYEQYF. The DNA for the CDR3 is TGTGCCAGCAGTGACGTCCGGGACAGGGGGCTCTACGAGCAGTACTTC.

This sequence joins TRBV14 and TRBJ2-3; weak D call: TRBD1 (6 bases). The germline V and J ends were trimmed by 4 bases and 2 bases, with 13 bases remaining between them. CDR1 is SGHDN and CDR2 is FVKESK in the germline V gene. CDR3 length equals 15 residues. For the CDR3, the DNA is TGTGCCAGCAGCCCTCGACAGGCCCTCACAGATACGCAGTATTTT. Amino acids: CASSPRQALTDTQYF.

The chain carries TRBV24-1 and TRBJ2-1, with 12 bases fitting TRBD1. This CDR3 has 15 residues. Germline loops: CDR1 KGHDR, CDR2 SFDVKD. J was trimmed by 5 bases and V by 6 bases; bases with no gene match: 4. For the CDR3, the DNA is TGTGCCACCAGTCTGGGACAGGGGGCACACAATGAGCAGTTCTTC. Translation gives CATSLGQGAHNEQFF.

V usage is TRBV7-9 and J usage is TRBJ2-5, with 9 nucleotides matching TRBD1. The germline V gene encodes CDR1 SEHNR and CDR2 FQNEAQ (reference sequence). With 3 bases clipped from V and 5 bases from J, the junction kept 7 bases outside the gene matches. The CDR3 contains 15 residues. In DNA, the CDR3 is TGTGCCAGCAGCTTTCGTGGGACAGGGAACGAGACCCAGTACTTC. It yields the protein CASSFRGTGNETQYF. Looking up the rest from reference TRBV7-9 and TRBJ2-5 gives the full variable domain: DTGVSQNPRHKITKRGQNVTFRCDPISEHNRLYWYRQTLGQGPEFLTYFQNEAQLEKSRLLSDRFSAERPKGSFSTLEIQRTEQGDSAMYLCASSFRGTGNETQYFGPGTRLLVL.

The chain has TRBV29-1 and TRBJ2-2, with D maybe TRBD1 (6 bases). This CDR3 has 12 amino acids. Germline CDR1 SQVTM, CDR2 ANQGSEA. V dropped 2 bases and J dropped 6 bases, with 7 bases sitting between them. For the CDR3, the DNA is TGCAGCGTTGAAACAGGGCCCGGGGAGCTGTTTTTT. It specifies CSVETGPGELFF.

The chain has TRBV23-1 and TRBJ2-7; 8 positions match TRBD1. TRBV23-1 is an ORF; its function is uncertain. V lost 4 bases and J lost 6; bases outside the gene matches: 5. The CDR3 is made up of 13 amino acids. CDR3 DNA: TGCGCCAGCAGTCCGACAGGGGATGCCGAGCAGTACTTC. Protein sequence: CASSPTGDAEQYF.

The chain employs TRBV5-4 and TRBJ1-6; no clear D gene. Germline V gene data show CDR1 as SGHNT and CDR2 as YYREEE (reference sequence). Deletions cut 0 bases from V and 9 bases from J, with 16 bases between. The CDR3 consists of 16 residues. CDR3 residues: CASSLDGGPHSSPLHF. The CDR3 nucleotides are TGTGCCAGCAGCTTGGATGGAGGCCCACACTCTTCACCCCTCCACTTT.

This chain links TRBV3-1 (or the pseudogene TRBV3-2) with TRBJ2-3; 7 bases align to TRBD2. Germline loops: CDR1 LGHDT, CDR2 YNNKEL (reference sequence). The CDR3 is 16 amino acids. The V segment lost 3 bases and the J segment 1 base; nucleotides outside the gene matches: 7. The CDR3 nucleotides read TGTGCCAGCAGCCAGACTCTAGCGGCCCGCACAGATACGCAGTATTTT. Translated: CASSQTLAARTDTQYF.

This clone was picked up a small number of times. The CDR3 DNA sequence: TGTGCCAGCAGTACCGGGGGAGAGACCCAGTACTTC. As protein: CASSTGGETQYF. The rearrangement uses TRBV2 and TRBJ2-5; TRBD2 is a possible D gene (6 bases). This CDR3 region has 12 residues. Germline CDR1 reads SNHLY; CDR2 reads FYNNEI. V lost 5 bases and J lost 4, with 8 bases in between.

The count of this clone is one. The CDR3 coding sequence is TGTGCCAGTAGTATTCAGGGAAACTATGGCTACACCTTC. It translates to CASSIQGNYGYTF. V is TRBV19 and J is TRBJ1-2; D is possibly TRBD1 (5 bases). CDR3 size: 13 residues. The V gene lost 3 bases and the J gene lost 2 bases, with 7 bases spanning the gap. Germline V gene data show CDR1 as LNHDA and CDR2 as SQIVND (reference sequence).

The J gene is TRBJ2-7, the V gene TRBV5-4, with 12 bases fitting TRBD2. Germline V gene lookup returns CDR1 SGHNT and CDR2 YYREEE (reference sequence). Germline trimming cut 3 bases from V and 6 bases from J; bases unmatched to any gene: 19. This CDR3 is 19 amino acids long. The DNA of the CDR3 is TGTGCCAGCAGCTGGGGTTGGTCGCTAGCGGGAGGGCCTACAGGCGAGCAGTACTTC. Protein: CASSWGWSLAGGPTGEQYF.

The chain employs TRBV11-2 and TRBJ1-2; 9 positions match TRBD1. The V segment lost 1 base and the J segment 2 bases; nucleotides outside the gene matches: 5. The CDR3 runs 16 residues. Germline CDR1 reads SGHAT; CDR2 reads FQNNGV. The CDR3, as DNA: TGTGCCAGCAGCTTAGGACAGGGGGAGTTAAACTATGGCTACACCTTC. Residues: CASSLGQGELNYGYTF. Variable domain in full (rest from reference TRBV11-2 and TRBJ1-2): EAGVAQSPRYKIIEKRQSVAFWCNPISGHATLYWYQQILGQGPKLLIQFQNNGVVDDSQLPKDRFSAERLKGVDSTLKIQPAKLEDSAVYLCASSLGQGELNYGYTFGSGTRLTVV.

This clone was detected once. This chain connects TRBV4-2 to TRBJ1-4, with no clear D. The CDR3 extends over 14 amino acids. Germline loops: CDR1 LGHNA, CDR2 YNFKEQ. V was trimmed by 1 base and J by 2 bases, leaving 5 bases between them. The CDR3 DNA reads TGTGCCAGCAGCCAAGGGGCTACTAATGAAAAACTGTTTTTT. Protein sequence: CASSQGATNEKLFF.

The V gene is TRBV5-1, the J gene TRBJ1-1; TRBD1 agrees at 9 bases. The ends lost 0 bases at V and 4 bases at J; junction bases unmatched: 4. The germline V gene encodes CDR1 SGHRS and CDR2 YFSETQ. This CDR3 spans 15 amino acids. The CDR3: CASSLAQTGGTEAFF. CDR3 in DNA: TGCGCCAGCAGCTTGGCCCAGACAGGGGGCACTGAAGCTTTCTTT.

This clone was recorded at least ten times. This chain connects TRBV6-1 to TRBJ2-3; D is possibly TRBD1 (5 bases). The CDR3 sequence is 14 residues long. Germline lookup yields CDR1 MNHNS and CDR2 SASEGT. With 1 base removed from V and 4 bases from J, the gap between germline ends came to 9 bases. CDR3 in amino acids: CASSEVPGSDTQYF. CDR3 DNA sequence: TGTGCCAGCAGTGAAGTCCCAGGGTCAGATACGCAGTATTTT.

The rearrangement uses TRBV19 and TRBJ2-7; TRBD2 matches at 12 bases. Germline V lookup: CDR1 LNHDA, CDR2 SQIVND (reference sequence). The CDR3 has 18 amino acids. With 1 base clipped from V and 6 bases from J, the junction kept 13 bases outside the gene matches. The CDR3 DNA reads as TGTGCCAGTAGTATAGTCGCTAGCGGGGGGGAACGCGCCGGCGAGCAGTACTTC. It encodes CASSIVASGGERAGEQYF.

This clone has only a few counts. The chain joins TRBV6-1 to TRBJ2-7; a weak D match, TRBD2 (5 bases). The germline V gene encodes CDR1 MNHNS and CDR2 SASEGT. Trimming shortened V by 3 bases and J by 0 bases, and 15 bases separated the two germline ends. The CDR3 is made up of 16 amino acids. The chain's CDR3 is CASSETPRAASYEQYF. The DNA for the CDR3 is TGTGCCAGCAGTGAGACGCCGAGGGCAGCCTCCTACGAGCAGTACTTC.

The chain has TRBV18 and TRBJ2-3; D gene uncertain. The germline V gene encodes CDR1 KGHSH and CDR2 LQKENI. Trimming cost V 3 bases and J 8 bases, with 12 bases left between them. There are 13 residues in the CDR3. The CDR3 DNA follows: TGTGCCAGCTCACCGATCCTGTACGGTACGCAGTATTTT. This gives the protein CASSPILYGTQYF.

The rearrangement links TRBV5-6 to TRBJ1-1; possible D gene TRBD1, 5 bases. The CDR3 spans 14 residues. Germline loops: CDR1 SGHDT, CDR2 YYEEEE. V lost 3 bases to trimming and J lost 1 base, with 10 bases between them. The CDR3 here is CASSWGMGNTEAFF. The CDR3 DNA sequence: TGTGCCAGCAGCTGGGGCATGGGGAACACTGAAGCTTTCTTT. Full variable domain (outside the CDR3, taken from reference TRBV5-6 and TRBJ1-1): DAGVTQSPTHLIKTRGQQVTLRCSPKSGHDTVSWYQQALGQGPQFIFQYYEEEERQRGNFPDRFSGHQFPNYSSELNVNALLLGDSALYLCASSWGMGNTEAFFGQGTRLTVV.

J is TRBJ2-1 and V is TRBV5-1, with D maybe TRBD2 (5 bases). Germline values: CDR1 SGHRS, CDR2 YFSETQ. Trimming stripped 0 bases from V and 0 bases from J, with 16 bases between. This CDR3 comprises 18 residues. The CDR3 region has the DNA TGCGCCAGCAGCTTGGCCCCGGGGAATATCGGCTCCTACAATGAGCAGTTCTTC. Translated: CASSLAPGNIGSYNEQFF.